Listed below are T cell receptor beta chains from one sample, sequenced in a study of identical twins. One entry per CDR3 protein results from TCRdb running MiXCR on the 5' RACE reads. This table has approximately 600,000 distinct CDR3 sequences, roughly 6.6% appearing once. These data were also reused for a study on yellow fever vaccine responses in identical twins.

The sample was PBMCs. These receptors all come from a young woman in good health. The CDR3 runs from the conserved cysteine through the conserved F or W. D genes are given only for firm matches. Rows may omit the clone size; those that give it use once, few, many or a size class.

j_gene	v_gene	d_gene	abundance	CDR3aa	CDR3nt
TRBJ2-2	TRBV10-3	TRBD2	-	CAIRGLAENTGELFF	TGTGCCATCAGGGGACTAGCGGAGAACACCGGGGAGCTGTTTTTT
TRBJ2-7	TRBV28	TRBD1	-	CASRHTGEYEQYF	TGTGCCAGCAGACATACAGGGGAGTACGAGCAGTACTTC
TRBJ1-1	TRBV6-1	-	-	CASTLGTEAFF	TGTGCCAGCACCTTGGGCACTGAAGCTTTCTTT
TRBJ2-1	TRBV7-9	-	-	CASSLGAGTYEQFF	TGTGCCAGCAGCTTAGGCGCCGGGACTTACGAGCAGTTCTTC
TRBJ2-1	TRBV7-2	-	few	CASSPTDEQFF	TGTGCCAGCAGCCCAACAGACGAGCAGTTCTTC
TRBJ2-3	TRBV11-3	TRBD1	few	CASSPSGTGAADTQYF	TGTGCCAGCAGCCCGTCCGGGACAGGGGCGGCAGATACGCAGTATTTT
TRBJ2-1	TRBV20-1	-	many	CSASIAGHEQFF	TGCAGTGCTTCCATAGCCGGCCATGAGCAGTTCTTC
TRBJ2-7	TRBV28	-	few	CASSLLPSGEQYF	TGTGCCAGCAGTTTATTGCCGTCGGGGGAGCAGTACTTC
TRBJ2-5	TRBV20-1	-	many	CSAGGQVQETQYF	TGCAGTGCTGGGGGACAAGTCCAAGAGACCCAGTACTTC
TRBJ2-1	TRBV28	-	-	CASSWLPTSYNEQFF	TGTGCCAGCAGTTGGCTACCTACTTCCTACAATGAGCAGTTCTTC
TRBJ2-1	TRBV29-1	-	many	CSPARFDSNNEQFF	TGCAGTCCGGCCCGTTTCGACAGTAACAATGAGCAGTTCTTC
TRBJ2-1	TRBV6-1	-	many	CASSPGGSNEQFF	TGTGCCAGCAGTCCCGGAGGGAGCAATGAGCAGTTCTTC
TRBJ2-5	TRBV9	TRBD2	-	CASSTWGAGGEETQYF	TGTGCCAGCAGCACCTGGGGGGCGGGAGGGGAGGAGACCCAGTACTTC
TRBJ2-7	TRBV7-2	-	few	CASSSGGAGIYEQYF	TGTGCCAGCAGCTCAGGCGGGGCAGGGATCTACGAGCAGTACTTC
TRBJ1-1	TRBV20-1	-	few	CSADTGTKNTEAFF	TGCAGTGCAGATACCGGGACAAAAAACACTGAAGCTTTCTTT
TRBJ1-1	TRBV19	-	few	CASSNRLEAFF	TGTGCCAGTAGTAACCGGCTAGAAGCTTTCTTT
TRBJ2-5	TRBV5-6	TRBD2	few	CASSYPSGGETQYF	TGTGCCAGCAGCTACCCAAGCGGGGGAGAGACCCAGTACTTC
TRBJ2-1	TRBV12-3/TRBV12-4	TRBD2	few	CASSLEGGGYEQFF	TGTGCCAGCAGTTTAGAGGGCGGGGGGTATGAGCAGTTCTTC
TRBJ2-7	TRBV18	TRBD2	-	CASSPPIGGSTYEQYF	TGTGCCAGCTCACCACCGATCGGCGGGAGCACGTACGAGCAGTACTTC
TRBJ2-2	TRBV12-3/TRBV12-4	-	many	CASSLPAGMNTGELFF	TGTGCCAGCAGCCTCCCCGCGGGGATGAACACCGGGGAGCTGTTTTTT
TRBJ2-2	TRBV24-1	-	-	CATSDPTGFVTGELFF	TGTGCCACCAGTGATCCTACGGGGTTTGTGACCGGGGAGCTGTTTTTT
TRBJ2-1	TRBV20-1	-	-	CCASPEDRDYYNEQFF	TGCTGTGCTAGCCCGGAGGACAGGGACTACTACAATGAGCAGTTCTTC
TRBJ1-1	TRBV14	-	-	CASSQGARTEAFF	TGTGCCAGCAGCCAGGGGGCGAGGACTGAAGCTTTCTTT
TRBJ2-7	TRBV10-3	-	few	CAIAVLGGRDEQYF	-
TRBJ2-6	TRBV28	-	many	CASSLQPPRANVLTF	TGTGCCAGCAGTTTACAACCCCCACGGGCCAACGTCCTGACTTTC
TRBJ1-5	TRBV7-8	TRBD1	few	CASSLVGTGWDNQPQHF	TGTGCCAGCAGCTTAGTTGGGACAGGGTGGGATAATCAGCCCCAGCATTTT
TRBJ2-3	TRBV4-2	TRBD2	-	CASSQDPPRVSGRGVSTDTQYF	TGTGCCAGCAGCCAAGATCCACCCCGGGTTAGCGGGAGAGGCGTTAGCACAGATACGCAGTATTTT
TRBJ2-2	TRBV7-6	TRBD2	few	CASSAGLAGVGGELFF	TGTGCCAGCAGCGCCGGGCTAGCGGGAGTTGGTGGGGAGCTGTTTTTT
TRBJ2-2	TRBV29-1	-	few	CSVLAELNTGELFF	TGCAGCGTTCTGGCGGAGTTGAACACCGGGGAGCTGTTTTTT
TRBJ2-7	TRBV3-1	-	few	CASSLLGVNEQYF	TGTGCCAGCAGCCTGCTGGGGGTCAACGAGCAGTACTTC
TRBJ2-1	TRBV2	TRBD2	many	CASRTSGRMDGQFF	TGTGCCAGCAGGACTAGCGGTCGGATGGATGGGCAGTTCTTC
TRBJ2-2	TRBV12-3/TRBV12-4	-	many	CASSFSGRDTGELFF	TGTGCCAGCAGTTTTTCGGGACGGGATACCGGGGAGCTGTTTTTT
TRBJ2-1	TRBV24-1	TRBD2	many	CATSDPSLAGEQFF	TGTGCCACCAGTGATCCTTCCTTAGCGGGTGAGCAGTTCTTC
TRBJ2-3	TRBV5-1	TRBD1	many	CASSFIGTGTDTQYF	TGCGCCAGCAGCTTTATCGGGACAGGCACAGATACGCAGTATTTT
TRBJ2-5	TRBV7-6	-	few	CASSPSSVREETQYF	TGTGCCAGCAGCCCCTCCTCGGTCAGGGAAGAGACCCAGTACTTC
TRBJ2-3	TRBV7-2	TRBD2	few	CASSLGGLAGADTQYF	TGTGCCAGCAGCTTAGGCGGTTTAGCGGGAGCAGATACGCAGTATTTT
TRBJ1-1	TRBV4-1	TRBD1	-	CASSQEPRDRRNTEAFF	TGCGCCAGCAGCCAAGAACCCCGGGACAGAAGGAACACTGAAGCTTTCTTT
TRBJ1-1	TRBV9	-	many	CASSVVPGDGTEAFF	TGTGCCAGCAGCGTAGTGCCGGGGGACGGCACTGAAGCTTTCTTT
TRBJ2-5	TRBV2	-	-	CASSGIYPNVGLETQYF	TGTGCCAGCAGTGGTATTTACCCCAACGTCGGGTTGGAGACCCAGTACTTC